The following is a TCR beta chain sequence with its context. Its antigen is currently unknown. Generated by immunoSEQ multiplex PCR, the TCRdb table keeps only in-frame clones and is missing some. The sample has fewer than 35,000 clones; less than 75% are singletons. This specimen comes from a study of vaccination effects on CD4 cells after COVID-19. Study-wide context: Every well got fewer than 2.5 million PBMC, which were grown with roughly 9.5 IU/ml IL-2 and around 10 ug/ml peptides.

Subsequent to ten to eleven days of culture, CD4+ T cells were isolated. Material: CD4+ T cells from PBMCs cultured without peptide, obtained before COVID-19 vaccination. This sequence originates from a human donor who received a COVID-19 vaccine.

The CDR3 spells CAISEVRLPNSPLHF. The CDR3 nucleotides read TGTGCCATCAGTGAGGTTCGACTGCCCAATTCACCCCTCCACTTT. The V and J genes are TRBV10-3 and TRBJ1-6; D call uncertain. The CDR3 runs 15 residues. Trimming stripped 2 bases from V and 7 bases from J, with 12 bases between. Germline V gives CDR1 ENHRY, CDR2 SYGVKD.